There are many counts of the clone carrying this TCR beta chain. What it recognizes is unknown. This CDR3 region has 17 residues. Trimming left V 6 bases short and J 5 bases short, with 24 bases between. This sample is part of a study of T cells in Graves' hyperthyroidism and ophthalmopathy. The study's findings and limits: A 13 V-J model separated ophthalmopathy from stable hyperthyroidism.

TCR beta CDR3 region amplification was performed from RNA transcripts. First-round RT-PCR targeting the TCR CDR3 was performed with the HTBI primer set. In TCRdb, the multiplex PCR reads were re-called with MiXCR into one record per CDR3 protein. The sample consists of more than 500,000 distinct CDR3 sequences, less than 15% of them appearing once. J is TRBJ2-3 and V is TRBV12-3 or TRBV12-4; D is possibly TRBD1 or TRBD2 (6 bases each). The TCR comes from a middle-aged woman with Graves' hyperthyroidism. Sequencing was carried out using blood. The CDR3 is CASSPGDLAGSKDTQYF. As DNA, the CDR3 is TGTGCCAGCAGCCCAGGGGACCTTGCCGGGAGTAAAGATACGCAGTATTTT.